Each of the 11 T cell receptor beta chains below was sequenced from the same sample in a study of T cell responses to AZD1222 COVID-19 vaccine. The assay was immunoSEQ multiplex PCR, and TCRdb's table has in-frame clones only and misses some. The sample gives 100,000 to 150,000 clones, approximately 91% of which show up once; around 1% is in the top ten. The source was peripheral blood, collected 28 days after the second AZD1222 dose. Receptors originate from an adult who received the AZD1222 COVID-19 vaccine.

The chain carries TRBV4-1 and TRBJ2-4; 7 bases fit TRBD1. Germline V CDR1 and CDR2: MGHRA, YSYEKL. The CDR3 is made up of 14 amino acids. With 5 bases clipped from V and 1 base from J, the junction kept 2 bases outside the gene matches. The CDR3 spells CASSRGQAKNIQYF. The CDR3 bases are TGCGCCAGCAGCAGGGGGCAGGCCAAAAACATTCAGTACTTC.

The chain links TRBV6-5 to TRBJ1-6, with TRBD1 as a possible D gene (6 bases). The CDR3 contains 15 residues. Looked up from germline, CDR1 is MNHEY and CDR2 is SVGAGI. Trimming pared 6 bases from V and 0 bases from J, leaving 9 bases between. The CDR3 coding sequence is TGTGCCAGCAGGGGGGCGAGCTCCTATAATTCACCCCTCCACTTT. It encodes CASRGASSYNSPLHF.

This chain joins TRBV3-1 (or the pseudogene TRBV3-2) and TRBJ2-1; TRBD2 aligns across 8 bases. CDR1 LGHDT and CDR2 YNNKEL come from the germline V gene (reference sequence). J lost 9 bases, V lost 5 bases, and 15 bases had no gene match. The CDR3 runs 16 residues. The CDR3, as DNA: TGTGCCAGCAGCTTCCTCCTAGCGGGCGACGGGAGTGAGCAGTTCTTC. Amino acid sequence: CASSFLLAGDGSEQFF.

The chain links TRBV28 to TRBJ1-1, with D perhaps TRBD1 (5 bases). This CDR3 spans 14 amino acids. CDR1 is MDHEN, CDR2 SYDVKM, per germline. The ends were cut back, 6 bases at V and 12 bases at J, with 23 bases in the middle. The CDR3 coding sequence is TGTGCCAGCAGGGGACGGCAGCCTATCCTAGGGACTTTCTTT. This encodes CASRGRQPILGTFF.

The CDR3 is CASSAYTGELFF. DNA of the CDR3: TGTGCCAGCAGCGCGTACACCGGGGAGCTGTTTTTT. The genes are TRBV7-3 and TRBJ2-2; D gene uncertain. The CDR3 loop spans 12 amino acids. Germline CDR1 SGHTA, CDR2 FQGTGA. V was shortened by 5 bases and J by 3 bases, with 4 bases between the two germline ends. The entire variable domain, with the rest obtained from reference TRBV7-3 and TRBJ2-2, is as follows: GAGVSQTPSNKVTEKGKYVELRCDPISGHTALYWYRQSLGQGPEFLIYFQGTGAADDSGLPNDRFFAVRPEGSVSTLKIQRTERGDSAVYLCASSAYTGELFFGEGSRLTVL.

V usage is TRBV3-1 (or the pseudogene TRBV3-2) and J usage is TRBJ1-5; a possible D gene is TRBD1 (5 bases). V lost 1 base to trimming and J lost 2 bases, with 12 bases between them. Per germline, CDR1 LGHDT and CDR2 YNNKEL (reference sequence). This CDR3 region has 16 residues. CDR3 region: CASSQGQGYRNQPQHF. The CDR3 nucleotides read TGTGCCAGCAGCCAAGGGCAGGGCTACCGCAATCAGCCCCAGCATTTT.

V gene TRBV24-1 combines with J gene TRBJ2-5; tentative D call: TRBD1 (6 bases). This CDR3 spans 14 amino acids. Germline CDR1 and CDR2: KGHDR and SFDVKD. Trimming shortened V by 3 bases and J by 7 bases, and 14 bases separated the two germline ends. CDR3 sequence: CATSDPGRGGTQYF. DNA of the CDR3: TGTGCCACCAGTGATCCGGGCAGGGGTGGGACCCAGTACTTC.

The chain employs TRBV28 and TRBJ1-3, with D perhaps matching TRBD1 (6 bases). The CDR3 extends over 15 amino acids. Germline CDR1 is MDHEN and CDR2 is SYDVKM. Trimming took off 6 bases at V and 2 bases at J, with 14 bases between the two ends. The chain's CDR3 is CASSEGDGTGNTIYF. The CDR3 DNA follows: TGTGCCAGCAGCGAGGGGGACGGGACTGGAAACACCATATATTTT.

The chain links TRBV19 to TRBJ2-2; a possible D gene is TRBD1 (6 bases). The CDR3 has 14 amino acids. Trimming pared 4 bases from V and 9 bases from J, leaving 15 bases between. The germline V gene has CDR1 LNHDA and CDR2 SQIVND (reference sequence). DNA of the CDR3: TGTGCCAGTAGTACATCAGGGGATTCCCGGGAGCTGTTTTTT. It specifies CASSTSGDSRELFF.

The rearrangement links TRBV20-1 to TRBJ1-2; 7 nucleotides align to TRBD1. J gave up 9 bases and V 3 bases, and 13 bases lay outside the gene matches. This CDR3 is built from 14 residues. From germline, CDR1 is DFQATT and CDR2 SNEGSKA (reference sequence). The DNA for the CDR3 is TGCAGTGCTAGTGCCCCGGGACAGTCCTGGCGCTACACCTTC. It is translated as CSASAPGQSWRYTF.

This chain connects TRBV12-5 to TRBJ2-7, with TRBD1 matching over 9 bases. V lost 0 bases, J lost 3 bases, and 6 bases stayed unmatched. CDR1 LGHNT and CDR2 FRNRAP come from the germline V gene. This CDR3 comprises 16 residues. This CDR3 is CASGLVLGTGHYEQYF. The CDR3 coding sequence is TGTGCTAGTGGTTTGGTTCTAGGGACAGGGCACTACGAGCAGTACTTC.